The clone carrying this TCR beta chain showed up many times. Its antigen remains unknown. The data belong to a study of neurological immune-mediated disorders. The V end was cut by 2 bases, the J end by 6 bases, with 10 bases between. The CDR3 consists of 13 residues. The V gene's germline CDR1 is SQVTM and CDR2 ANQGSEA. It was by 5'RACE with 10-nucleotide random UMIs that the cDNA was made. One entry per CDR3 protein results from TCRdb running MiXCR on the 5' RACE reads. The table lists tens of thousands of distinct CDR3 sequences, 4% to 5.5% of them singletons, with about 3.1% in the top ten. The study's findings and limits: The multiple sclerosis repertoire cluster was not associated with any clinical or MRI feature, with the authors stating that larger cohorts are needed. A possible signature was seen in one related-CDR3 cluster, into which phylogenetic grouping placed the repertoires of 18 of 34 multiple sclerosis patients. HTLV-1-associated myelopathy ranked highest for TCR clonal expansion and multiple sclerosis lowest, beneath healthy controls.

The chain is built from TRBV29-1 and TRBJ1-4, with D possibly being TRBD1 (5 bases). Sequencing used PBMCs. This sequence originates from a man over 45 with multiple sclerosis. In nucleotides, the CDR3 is TGCAGCGTTGAACAGGGCTCGGATGAAAAACTGTTTTTT. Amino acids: CSVEQGSDEKLFF.